The present T cell receptor beta chain was sequenced within a study of follicular helper T cells after annual influenza vaccination. To note about this clone: Its antigen is still unknown.

Trimming cost V 10 bases and J 3 bases, with 9 bases left between them. Per the germline V gene, CDR1 is SNHLY and CDR2 is FYNNEI. The CDR3 consists of 11 residues. Assay used: immunoSEQ multiplex PCR; TCRdb lists only in-frame clones, some missing. The top ten hold 0.7% to 0.95% of the sample, which has around 10,000 clones, approximately 80% seen once. General study findings and limits: Each annual vaccination recalled recurring oligoclonal ICOS+CD38+ cTfh clonotypes.

Time point denoted: 2014-2015 season, pre-vaccination. This chain uses TRBV2 with TRBJ1-1; tentatively, D is TRBD1 (6 bases). This TCR derives from an adult who received the influenza vaccine. Sample: CXCR5- memory CD4+ T cells sorted from blood, taken on the day of influenza vaccination. This CDR3 reads CAKQGDTEAFF. CDR3 bases: TGTGCCAAACAGGGTGACACTGAAGCTTTCTTT.